The count of the clone carrying this T cell receptor beta chain is one. Its antigen is still unknown. Germline CDR1 reads SGDLS; CDR2 reads YYNGEE. This CDR3 region has 16 residues. Unmatched junction bases numbered 3, after V lost 0 bases and J lost 4 bases. The data were taken from a study of radiotherapy plus CTLA-4 blockade in lung cancer. Study-level information: Patients showed objective responses in about 18% of cases and disease control in about 30%.

Findings of the study overall: Per reports, early blood T cell clone dynamics, plus interferon-beta, forecast response most strongly. Blood saw expansion of tumor-derived TCR clones after radiotherapy plus ipilimumab.

Clones were sequenced by immunoSEQ multiplex PCR, and TCRdb holds only the in-frame ones, with some missing. The table includes under 65,000 clones, about 85% detected once. This specimen was peripheral blood, taken from a patient treated with radiotherapy plus ipilimumab. This clonotype was obtained from a human donor with non-small cell lung cancer who had a complete response to radiotherapy plus ipilimumab. V gene TRBV9 combines with J gene TRBJ2-2; TRBD1 matches 10 bases. The CDR3 protein is CASSVVGTGVTGELFF. In DNA form, the CDR3 reads TGTGCCAGCAGCGTAGTAGGGACAGGGGTCACCGGGGAGCTGTTTTTT.